These 14 T cell receptor beta chains came from one sample sequenced in a study of T cell repertoires in cytomegalovirus infection. TCRdb redid the calling of the reads with MiXCR, one entry per CDR3 protein. The table shows just over 300,000 distinct CDR3 sequences, with roughly 16% occurring only once. The sequencing sample was made of PBMCs. The receptors were gathered from a human donor in good health (CMV status not recorded). Some clones in this sample may be carry-over from other donors' samples.

This clonotype has more than one count but fewer than ten. The gene calls are TRBV19 and TRBJ1-5, with a tentative D call TRBD1 (5 bases). This CDR3 has 14 amino acids. Looked up from germline, CDR1 is LNHDA and CDR2 is SQIVND (reference sequence). V was clipped by 7 bases and J by 1 base, with 11 bases between them. CDR3 coding DNA: TGTGCCAGTAAGGGCAGGGAAAGCAATCAGCCCCAGCATTTT. Encoded protein: CASKGRESNQPQHF.

This chain connects TRBV27 to TRBJ1-4; no reliable D call. The CDR3 consists of 15 residues. V was pared by 1 base and J by 6 bases, with 12 bases between. The V gene's germline CDR1 is MNHEY and CDR2 SMNVEV (reference sequence). The CDR3 loop reads CASSLLGITHEKLFF. In DNA, the CDR3 is TGTGCCAGCAGTTTATTAGGGATTACACATGAAAAACTGTTTTTT. Drawing the rest from reference TRBV27 and TRBJ1-4, the complete variable domain is EAQVTQNPRYLITVTGKKLTVTCSQNMNHEYMSWYRQDPGLGLRQIYYSMNVEVTDKGDVPEGYKVSRKEKRNFPLILESPSPNQTSLYFCASSLLGITHEKLFFGSGTQLSVL.

This clonotype appeared many times. This sequence joins TRBV20-1 and TRBJ1-1; D gene ambiguous. CDR3 length equals 13 residues. V shed 1 base and J shed 0 bases, with 6 bases lying between them. Germline-derived CDR1 and CDR2 are DFQATT and SNEGSKA (reference sequence). The CDR3 nucleotides are TGCAGTGCTAGAGCCCCCTTGAACACTGAAGCTTTCTTT. It is translated as CSARAPLNTEAFF.

CDR3 sequence: CSARVDGDTQYF. CDR3 in DNA: TGCAGTGCTAGAGTCGATGGAGATACGCAGTATTTT. The chain has TRBV20-1 and TRBJ2-3; D unclear. Germline CDR1 and CDR2: DFQATT and SNEGSKA (reference sequence). V was trimmed by 1 base and J by 5 bases, leaving 7 bases between them. This CDR3 is built from 12 residues.

There are many counts of this clonotype. This chain uses TRBV7-2 with TRBJ1-5; D might be TRBD1 (5 bases). From germline, CDR1 is SGHTA and CDR2 FQGNSA. With 5 bases removed from V and 0 bases from J, the gap between germline ends came to 14 bases. CDR3 length equals 16 residues. The chain's CDR3 is CASSPLGQHSNQPQHF. The CDR3 DNA follows: TGTGCCAGCAGCCCCTTGGGGCAACATAGCAATCAGCCCCAGCATTTT. Full variable domain (outside the CDR3, taken from reference TRBV7-2 and TRBJ1-5): GAGVSQSPSNKVTEKGKDVELRCDPISGHTALYWYRQSLGQGLEFLIYFQGNSAPDKSGLPSDRFSAERTGGSVSTLTIQRTQQEDSAVYLCASSPLGQHSNQPQHFGDGTRLSIL.

This clonotype was detected a few times. This sequence joins TRBV28 and TRBJ2-1; D possibly corresponds to TRBD1 (6 bases). Germline V gives CDR1 MDHEN, CDR2 SYDVKM. V was cut by 6 bases and J by 8 bases, with 14 bases left in between. This CDR3 comprises 13 residues. Here the CDR3 reads CASSSPQGYEQFF. CDR3 DNA sequence: TGTGCCAGCAGCTCCCCACAGGGCTATGAGCAGTTCTTC.

The rearrangement links TRBV27 to TRBJ1-5; D unresolved. Between the trimmed V and J ends, which lost 8 bases and 5 bases, there was a span of 10 bases. The germline CDR1 and CDR2 sequences are MNHEY and SMNVEV (reference sequence). CDR3 length equals 12 residues. CDR3 coding DNA: TGTGCCAGCGGCGGACCGGATCAGCCCCAGCATTTT. Encoded protein: CASGGPDQPQHF.

There are many counts of this clonotype. The chain recombines TRBV7-2 with TRBJ1-5; TRBD1 agrees at 9 bases. The trim removed 1 base at V and 2 bases at J, leaving 3 bases unmatched. Germline loops: CDR1 SGHTA, CDR2 FQGNSA. The CDR3 contains 16 residues. The CDR3 DNA reads TGTGCCAGCAGCTTAGGGGGGGACAGGGGCAATCAGCCCCAGCATTTT. It yields the protein CASSLGGDRGNQPQHF.

V is TRBV20-1 and J is TRBJ2-5; D is possibly TRBD2 (6 bases). Germline CDR1 and CDR2: DFQATT and SNEGSKA (reference sequence). CDR3 size: 15 residues. V dropped 6 bases and J dropped 2 bases, with 19 bases sitting between them. The CDR3 bases are TGCAGTGCCGTATGGAGTCCGGGAGCGCAAGAGACCCAGTACTTC. Translation: CSAVWSPGAQETQYF.

This clonotype was counted only a few times. This sequence joins TRBV18 and TRBJ2-1; 8 nucleotides line up with TRBD2. Germline loops: CDR1 KGHSH, CDR2 LQKENI. V was pared by 0 bases and J by 6 bases, with 7 bases of the junction left unmatched. This CDR3 is 16 amino acids long. The DNA for the CDR3 is TGTGCCAGCTCACCACCTAAGACTAGCGCCAGCAATGAGCAGTTCTTC. Residues: CASSPPKTSASNEQFF.

This clonotype occurred many times. The rearrangement joins TRBV4-1 to TRBJ2-2; D remains ambiguous. Germline assignment: CDR1 MGHRA and CDR2 YSYEKL. CDR3 size: 15 residues. The V end lost 1 base, the J end lost 1 base, and 7 bases lay between the germline ends. The CDR3 region is CASSQVLRNTGELFF. The CDR3 DNA reads as TGCGCCAGCAGCCAAGTCCTCAGGAACACCGGGGAGCTGTTTTTT.

This clonotype was recorded at least ten times. J is TRBJ2-1 and V is TRBV4-3; the D gene could be TRBD1 or TRBD2 (6 bases each). The CDR3 covers 16 residues. V lost 0 bases and J 8 bases, leaving 17 bases between the germline ends. Germline CDR1 LGHNA, CDR2 YSLEER. DNA for the CDR3: TGCGCCAGCAGCCAAGAATCCGGGGGCTGGCGCGATGAGCAGTTCTTC. It yields the protein CASSQESGGWRDEQFF.

This clonotype was counted at least ten times. The rearrangement uses TRBV7-2 and TRBJ1-1; maybe TRBD1 (5 bases). CDR3 length: 17 amino acids. The germline gives CDR1 SGHTA, CDR2 FQGNSA. Between the trimmed V and J ends, which lost 3 bases and 0 bases, there was a span of 17 bases. The CDR3 is CASSLAGPPRLNTEAFF. In DNA, the CDR3 is TGTGCCAGCAGCTTGGCAGGGCCTCCACGCTTGAACACTGAAGCTTTCTTT.

The chain employs TRBV5-1 and TRBJ2-1; 7 nucleotides agree with TRBD1. J lost 2 bases, V lost 4 bases, and 3 bases had no gene match. The CDR3 has 14 residues. Germline V gene lookup returns CDR1 SGHRS and CDR2 YFSETQ. The CDR3 DNA reads TGCGCCAGCAGCCTGACAGGGACCTACAATGAGCAGTTCTTC. Amino acid sequence: CASSLTGTYNEQFF.